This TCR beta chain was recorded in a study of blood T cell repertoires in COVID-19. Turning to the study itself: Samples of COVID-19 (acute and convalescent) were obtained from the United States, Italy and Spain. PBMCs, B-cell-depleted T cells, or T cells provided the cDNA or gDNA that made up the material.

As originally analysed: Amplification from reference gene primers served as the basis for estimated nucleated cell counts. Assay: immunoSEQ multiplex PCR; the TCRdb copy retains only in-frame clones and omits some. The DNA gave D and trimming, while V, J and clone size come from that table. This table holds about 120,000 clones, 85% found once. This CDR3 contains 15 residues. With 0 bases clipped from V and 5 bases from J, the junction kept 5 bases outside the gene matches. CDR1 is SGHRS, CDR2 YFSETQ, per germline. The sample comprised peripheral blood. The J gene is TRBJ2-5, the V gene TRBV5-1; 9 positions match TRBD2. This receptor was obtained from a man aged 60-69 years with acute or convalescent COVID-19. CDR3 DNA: TGCGCCAGCAGCTTGGTAGCGGGAGCGGCTGAGACCCAGTACTTC. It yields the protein CASSLVAGAAETQYF.